The clone carrying this TCR beta chain was picked up many times. Via MiXCR, TCRdb re-called the RACE reads, giving one row per CDR3 protein. The data hold just under 350,000 distinct CDR3 sequences, with approximately 6.9% observed a single time. This CDR3 contains 15 residues. Germline loops: CDR1 SGHKS, CDR2 YYEKEE (reference sequence). Trimming cost V 1 base and J 4 bases; bases outside gene matches: 8. This sample stems from a study of human T cells and chemical hapten exposure. Time point of the sample: patch test 1, 2 weeks after DPC sensitization. Stated treatment: therapeutic diphenylcyclopropenone sensitization with weekly scalp DPC.

This receptor was taken from a woman between 18 and 30 years old with alopecia areata. Some clones in this sample may be carry-over from other donors' samples. Here the sequenced sample was whole blood, taken in connection with sensitization to the hapten diphenylcyclopropenone (DPC). This chain uses TRBV5-5 with TRBJ2-7, with 7 nucleotides matching TRBD1. The CDR3 protein is CASSLRTGDPYEQYF. For the CDR3, the DNA is TGTGCCAGCAGCTTGAGGACAGGAGACCCTTACGAGCAGTACTTC.